This passage covers 19 T cell receptor beta chains from one sample sequenced in a study of OX40 agonist ivuxolimab in advanced cancers. Measured with immunoSEQ multiplex PCR; TCRdb has only the in-frame clones, and not every one. In the table there are fewer than 65,000 clones, approximately 90% of which are singletons. This sample comprised CD4+ or CD8+ T cells sorted from blood, obtained in a trial of the OX40 agonist ivuxolimab. Receptors were obtained from an adult with an advanced solid tumor such as melanoma, head and neck, liver or kidney cancer.

This chain joins TRBV7-2 and TRBJ2-7, with 8 bases fitting TRBD1. Unmatched junction bases numbered 8, after V lost 4 bases and J lost 6 bases. This CDR3 contains 14 residues. Germline assignment: CDR1 SGHTA and CDR2 FQGNSA. The CDR3 here is CASSSRTGSGEQYF. The CDR3 DNA reads TGTGCCAGCAGCTCTAGGACAGGGTCGGGCGAGCAGTACTTC. The whole variable domain, filled in from reference TRBV7-2 and TRBJ2-7, reads GAGVSQSPSNKVTEKGKDVELRCDPISGHTALYWYRQSLGQGLEFLIYFQGNSAPDKSGLPSDRFSAERTGGSVSTLTIQRTQQEDSAVYLCASSSRTGSGEQYFGPGTRLTVT.

This sequence joins TRBV19 and TRBJ2-2; 14 bases match TRBD2. Germline V gene sequence: CDR1 LNHDA, CDR2 SQIVND (reference sequence). The CDR3 consists of 18 residues. V shed 7 bases, J shed 5 bases, and the junction held 12 bases outside the gene matches. CDR3 sequence (DNA): TGTGCCAGTACCTCGACTAGCGGGAGGGCCTTGGGTACCGGGGAGCTGTTTTTT. Amino acid sequence: CASTSTSGRALGTGELFF.

This chain links TRBV23-1 with TRBJ2-5, with D possibly called TRBD1 or TRBD2 (6 bases each). TRBV23-1 is an ORF for which the function is uncertain. The CDR3 is made up of 12 amino acids. CDR3 DNA sequence: TGCGCGGGGGGCAAGGAAAAAGAGACCCAGTACTTC. This sequence encodes CAGGKEKETQYF.

The CDR3 coding sequence is TGTGCCAGCAGCCGAACGGGATCCACAGATACGCAGTATTTT. This codes for CASSRTGSTDTQYF. This chain uses TRBV5-4 with TRBJ2-3; TRBD2 is a possible D gene (5 bases). Trimming removed 4 bases at V and 2 bases at J, with 11 bases between. CDR1 is SGHNT, CDR2 YYREEE, per germline (reference sequence). This CDR3 is 14 amino acids long.

The rearrangement joins TRBV28 to TRBJ1-2; 8 bases agree with TRBD1. The V gene end was trimmed by 6 bases and the J gene end by 3 bases; junction bases not matched to a gene: 9. The V gene's germline CDR1 is MDHEN and CDR2 SYDVKM. The CDR3 has 15 residues. As DNA, the CDR3 is TGTGCCAGCAGCCCGACAGGGGTGGTGTACTATGGCTACACCTTC. Translation gives CASSPTGVVYYGYTF.

DNA of the CDR3: TGTGCCAGCACAATCTCGGCGGGAGGGTCGGAGGGTCAGTTCTTC. It translates to CASTISAGGSEGQFF. The V call is TRBV6-6, the J call TRBJ2-1, with 9 bases lining up with TRBD2. Germline loops: CDR1 MNHNY, CDR2 SVGAGI (reference sequence). This CDR3 has 15 amino acids. J gave up 13 bases and V 7 bases, and 17 bases lay outside the gene matches.

The rearrangement uses TRBV2 and TRBJ1-2; possibly TRBD1 for D (5 bases). Trimming shortened V by 7 bases and J by 4 bases, and 13 bases separated the two germline ends. Per germline, CDR1 SNHLY and CDR2 FYNNEI. This CDR3 is built from 13 residues. The CDR3 sequence is CASTPDKLYGYTF. The CDR3 DNA reads as TGTGCCAGCACCCCGGACAAGCTCTATGGCTACACCTTC.

The chain is built from TRBV29-1 and TRBJ2-1; tentatively, D is TRBD2 (6 bases). Germline CDR1 and CDR2: SQVTM and ANQGSEA. This CDR3 region has 15 residues. Deletions cut 6 bases from V and 1 base from J, with 16 bases between. CDR3 protein: CSVFGTFRSYNEQFF. The CDR3 DNA is TGCAGCGTCTTTGGGACTTTTCGATCCTACAATGAGCAGTTCTTC.

This clone was counted a single time. J is TRBJ2-1 and V is TRBV5-1; D unresolved. The CDR3 is 14 residues long. In germline, CDR1 is SGHRS, CDR2 YFSETQ. V was cut by 1 base and J by 7 bases, with 12 bases left in between. CDR3 in DNA: TGCGCCAGCAGCTTGCAAGTCAGTGGTAATGAGCAGTTCTTC. This encodes CASSLQVSGNEQFF.

The V and J genes are TRBV5-8 and TRBJ2-3; TRBD2 might be the D (6 bases). The ends were cut back, 5 bases at V and 0 bases at J, with 16 bases in the middle. This CDR3 is 16 amino acids long. Germline CDR1 and CDR2: SGHTS and YDEGEE. Written as DNA, the CDR3 is TGTGCCAGCAGGCGGGCGGGGACCCCTAGCACAGATACGCAGTATTTT. Translating it yields CASRRAGTPSTDTQYF. Looking up the rest from reference TRBV5-8 and TRBJ2-3 gives the full variable domain: EAGVTQSPTHLIKTRGQQATLRCSPISGHTSVYWYQQALGLGLQFLLWYDEGEERNRGNFPPRFSGRQFPNYSSELNVNALELEDSALYLCASRRAGTPSTDTQYFGPGTRLTVL.

The chain employs TRBV28 and TRBJ2-1; tentative D call: TRBD2 (5 bases). The germline CDR1 and CDR2 sequences are MDHEN and SYDVKM. Trimming stripped 1 base from V and 1 base from J, with 11 bases between. The CDR3 is 16 residues long. The CDR3 loop reads CASSLFIARSYNEQFF. CDR3 coding DNA: TGTGCCAGCAGTTTATTTATAGCGAGGTCCTACAATGAGCAGTTCTTC.

The chain recombines TRBV5-1 with TRBJ2-3, with no clear D. CDR1 and CDR2 (germline): SGHRS, YFSETQ. The ends were cut back, 5 bases at V and 8 bases at J, with 21 bases in the middle. CDR3 length equals 15 residues. The CDR3 reads CASSLDTLGVGTQYF. CDR3 DNA: TGCGCCAGCAGTCTTGACACCCTTGGGGTCGGTACGCAGTATTTT. Supplemented by reference TRBV5-1 and TRBJ2-3, the full variable domain reads KAGVTQTPRYLIKTRGQQVTLSCSPISGHRSVSWYQQTPGQGLQFLFEYFSETQRNKGNFPGRFSGRQFSNSRSEMNVSTLELGDSALYLCASSLDTLGVGTQYFGPGTRLTVL.

This CDR3 is CASSASTVNTGELFF. Here the CDR3 DNA reads TGTGCCAGCTCCGCATCGACAGTGAACACCGGGGAGCTGTTTTTT. The chain employs TRBV18 and TRBJ2-2, with D perhaps matching TRBD1 (5 bases). The CDR3 runs to 15 residues. Germline V gene data show CDR1 as KGHSH and CDR2 as LQKENI. Deletions cut 6 bases from V and 1 base from J, with 12 bases between.

The chain joins TRBV6-5 to TRBJ1-6; TRBD1 aligns across 10 bases. The germline V gene has CDR1 MNHEY and CDR2 SVGAGI. The trim removed 6 bases at V and 10 bases at J, leaving 9 bases unmatched. This CDR3 is built from 15 residues. In nucleotides, the CDR3 is TGTGCCAGCAGGTCGCCGGGACAGGGGCACTCACCCCTCCACTTT. Amino acid sequence: CASRSPGQGHSPLHF.

The chain is built from TRBV6-5 and TRBJ1-5; no reliable D call. The CDR3 totals 13 residues. Germline CDR1 reads MNHEY; CDR2 reads SVGAGI. Trimming cost V 3 bases and J 9 bases, with 12 bases left between them. This CDR3 is CASSYGPTRPQHF. The CDR3 region has the DNA TGTGCCAGCAGTTATGGACCGACAAGGCCCCAGCATTTT.

V usage is TRBV7-8 and J usage is TRBJ1-5, with 9 bases lining up with TRBD1. The CDR3 has 14 amino acids. Germline trimming cut 5 bases from V and 5 bases from J; bases unmatched to any gene: 4. In germline, CDR1 is SGHVS, CDR2 FQNEAQ. CDR3 amino acids: CASSTDRGHQPQHF. The CDR3 region has the DNA TGTGCCAGCAGCACGGACAGGGGACATCAGCCCCAGCATTTT.

This chain links TRBV6-1 with TRBJ2-2; possible D gene TRBD1, 6 bases. The CDR3 covers 15 residues. Germline lookup yields CDR1 MNHNS and CDR2 SASEGT. V was shortened by 6 bases and J by 3 bases, with 14 bases between the two germline ends. The CDR3 here is CASRTGLADTGELFF. The CDR3 DNA is TGTGCCAGCAGGACAGGCCTCGCGGACACCGGGGAGCTGTTTTTT.

The chain links TRBV2 to TRBJ2-5; D may be TRBD1 or TRBD2 (5 bases each). The germline V and J ends were trimmed by 7 bases and 4 bases, with 22 bases remaining between them. Germline loops: CDR1 SNHLY, CDR2 FYNNEI. This CDR3 comprises 16 residues. Here the CDR3 reads CASISGTRVRRETQYF. As DNA, the CDR3 is TGTGCCAGCATATCGGGGACCAGGGTCCGCCGAGAGACCCAGTACTTC.

The J gene is TRBJ2-3, the V gene TRBV25-1; 13 bases fit TRBD2. J gave up 5 bases and V 4 bases, and 3 bases lay outside the gene matches. The germline CDR1 and CDR2 sequences are MGHDK and SYGVNS. The CDR3 length is 15 residues. In DNA form, the CDR3 reads TGTGCCAGCAGTGTTTGGACTAGCGGGAGAGATACGCAGTATTTT. It is translated as CASSVWTSGRDTQYF. Looking up the rest from reference TRBV25-1 and TRBJ2-3 gives the full variable domain: EADIYQTPRYLVIGTGKKITLECSQTMGHDKMYWYQQDPGMELHLIHYSYGVNSTEKGDLSSESTVSRIRTEHFPLTLESARPSHTSQYLCASSVWTSGRDTQYFGPGTRLTVL.